This note documents a single T cell receptor beta chain sequence. The antigen remains undetermined. J gave up 4 bases and V 3 bases, and 2 bases lay outside the gene matches. The CDR3 has 14 residues. Germline V gene lookup returns CDR1 MDHEN and CDR2 SYDVKM. The entry originates in a study of OX40 agonist ivuxolimab in advanced cancers. Study overall: Patients were treated with ivuxolimab, an agonistic anti-OX40 (CD134) antibody. With a range of roughly 20 to 90, age averaged roughly 61 years, and around 83% were male.

Study conclusions and caveats: In general, CD8+ T cells held more expanded clones than CD4+ did, on average.

Data came from immunoSEQ multiplex PCR; TCRdb stores just in-frame clones and leaves some out. Of tens of thousands of clones in the sample, 80% to 90% were seen once. Patients with a history of autoimmune disease or on systemic immunosuppression were excluded. The sequence was obtained from an adult with an advanced solid tumor such as melanoma, head and neck, liver or kidney cancer. The sample in question was CD4+ or CD8+ T cells sorted from blood, obtained in a trial of the OX40 agonist ivuxolimab. The chain joins TRBV28 to TRBJ2-1, with 8 bases matching TRBD2. CDR3 DNA sequence: TGTGCCAGCAGTTTGGGCGGGAGGTACAATGAGCAGTTCTTC. Translation gives CASSLGGRYNEQFF. The complete variable domain, with remaining parts taken from reference TRBV28 and TRBJ2-1, reads DVKVTQSSRYLVKRTGEKVFLECVQDMDHENMFWYRQDPGLGLRLIYFSYDVKMKEKGDIPEGYSVSREKKERFSLILESASTNQTSMYLCASSLGGRYNEQFFGPGTRLTVL.